This T cell receptor beta chain was captured by sequencing in a study of early T cells in non-severe SARS-CoV-2 infection. TCRdb recomputed calls from the 5' RACE reads with MiXCR, one row per CDR3 protein. In the table there are about 52,000 distinct CDR3 sequences, approximately 11% of which are singletons. The V gene's germline CDR1 is LGHNA and CDR2 YNFKEQ. This CDR3 has 15 amino acids. The J segment lost 0 bases and the V segment lost 5 bases, leaving 6 bases of the junction unmatched. V and J are TRBV4-2 and TRBJ1-2, with 7 positions matching TRBD1. This TCR was sampled from an adult who was a healthcare worker with PCR-confirmed SARS-CoV-2 infection or an uninfected control (not recorded which). The sequencing sample was made of whole blood. CDR3 DNA sequence: TGTGCCAGCAGCGGGGGGACAGCCGCTAACTATGGCTACACCTTC. Its protein product is CASSGGTAANYGYTF.